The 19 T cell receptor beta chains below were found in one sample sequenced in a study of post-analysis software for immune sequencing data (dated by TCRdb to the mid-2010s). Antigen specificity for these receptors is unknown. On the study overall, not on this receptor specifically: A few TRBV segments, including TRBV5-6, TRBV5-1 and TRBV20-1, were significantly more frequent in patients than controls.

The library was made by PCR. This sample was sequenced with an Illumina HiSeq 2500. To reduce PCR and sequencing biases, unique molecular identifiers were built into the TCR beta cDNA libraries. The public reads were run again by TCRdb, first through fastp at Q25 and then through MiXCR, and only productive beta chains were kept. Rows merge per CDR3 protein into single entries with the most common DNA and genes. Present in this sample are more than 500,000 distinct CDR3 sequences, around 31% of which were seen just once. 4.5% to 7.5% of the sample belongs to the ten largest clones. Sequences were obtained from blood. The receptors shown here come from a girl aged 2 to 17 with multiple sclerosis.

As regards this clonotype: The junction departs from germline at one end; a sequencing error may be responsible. The CDR3 spells CSARSSLQETRYF. The DNA of the CDR3 is TGCAGTGCTAGAAGCAGTCTCCAAGAGACCCGGTACTTC. The chain uses TRBV20-1 and TRBJ2-5; D is uncertain. This CDR3 is 13 amino acids long. CDR1 DFQATT and CDR2 SNEGSKA come from the germline V gene (reference sequence).

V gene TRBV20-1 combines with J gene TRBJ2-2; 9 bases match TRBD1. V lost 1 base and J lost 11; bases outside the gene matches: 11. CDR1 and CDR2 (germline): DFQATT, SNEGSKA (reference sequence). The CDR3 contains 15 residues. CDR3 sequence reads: CSARAGTGRLGELFF. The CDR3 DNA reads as TGCAGTGCTAGAGCCGGGACAGGGCGTCTGGGAGAGCTGTTTTTT.

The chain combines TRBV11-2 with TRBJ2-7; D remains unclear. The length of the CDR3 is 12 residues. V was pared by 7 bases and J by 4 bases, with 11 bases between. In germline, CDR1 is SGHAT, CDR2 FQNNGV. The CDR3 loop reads CASTLLGYEQYF. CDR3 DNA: TGTGCCAGCACTCTTCTGGGTTACGAGCAGTACTTC.

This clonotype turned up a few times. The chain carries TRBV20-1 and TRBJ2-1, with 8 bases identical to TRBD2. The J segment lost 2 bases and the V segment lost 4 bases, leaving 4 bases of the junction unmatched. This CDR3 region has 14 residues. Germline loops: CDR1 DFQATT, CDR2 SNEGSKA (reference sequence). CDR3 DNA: TGCAGTGCTAATCGCGGGGGGCCCTACAATGAGCAGTTCTTC. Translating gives CSANRGGPYNEQFF.

CDR3 nucleotide sequence: TGCGCCAGCAGCCAGGGCCCAGGGGGCGGCTATGGCTACACCTTC. Its protein product is CASSQGPGGGYGYTF. V and J are TRBV4-1 and TRBJ1-2; 8 positions agree with TRBD1. Germline lookup yields CDR1 MGHRA and CDR2 YSYEKL. The CDR3 extends over 15 amino acids. V dropped 3 bases and J dropped 4; count of bases not matched to a gene: 7.

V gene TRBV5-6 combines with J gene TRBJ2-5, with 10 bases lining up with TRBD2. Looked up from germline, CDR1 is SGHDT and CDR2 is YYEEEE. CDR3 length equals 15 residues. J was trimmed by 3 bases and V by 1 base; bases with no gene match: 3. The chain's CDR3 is CASSLRGLAEETQYF. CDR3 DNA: TGTGCCAGCAGCTTGCGCGGACTAGCGGAAGAGACCCAGTACTTC. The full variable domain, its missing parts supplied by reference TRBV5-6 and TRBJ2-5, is DAGVTQSPTHLIKTRGQQVTLRCSPKSGHDTVSWYQQALGQGPQFIFQYYEEEERQRGNFPDRFSGHQFPNYSSELNVNALLLGDSALYLCASSLRGLAEETQYFGPGTRLLVL.

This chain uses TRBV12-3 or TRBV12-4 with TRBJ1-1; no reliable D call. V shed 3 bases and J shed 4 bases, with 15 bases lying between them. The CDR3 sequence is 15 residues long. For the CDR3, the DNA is TGTGCCAGCAGTTTCATCGGTGGCGTTGGCACTGAAGCTTTCTTT. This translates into CASSFIGGVGTEAFF.

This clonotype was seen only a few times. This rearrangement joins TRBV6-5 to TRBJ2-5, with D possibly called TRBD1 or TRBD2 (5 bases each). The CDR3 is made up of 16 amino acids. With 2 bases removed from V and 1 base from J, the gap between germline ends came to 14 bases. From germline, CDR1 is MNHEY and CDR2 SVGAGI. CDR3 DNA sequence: TGTGCCAGCAGTTACCGCTCGGGGCAGACCCAAGAGACCCAGTACTTC. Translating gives CASSYRSGQTQETQYF.

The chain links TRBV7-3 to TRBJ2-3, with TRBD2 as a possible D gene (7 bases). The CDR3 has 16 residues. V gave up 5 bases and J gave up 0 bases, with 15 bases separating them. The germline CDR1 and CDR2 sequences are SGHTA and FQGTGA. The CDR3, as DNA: TGTGCCAGCAGCCCCATCGGGGGGCTTAGCACAGATACGCAGTATTTT. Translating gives CASSPIGGLSTDTQYF.

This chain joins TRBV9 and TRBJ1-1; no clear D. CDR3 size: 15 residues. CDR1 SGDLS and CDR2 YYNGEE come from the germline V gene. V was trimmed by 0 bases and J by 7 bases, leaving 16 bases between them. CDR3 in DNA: TGTGCCAGCAGCGTAGACCAGGCCCCGGAGTTTGAAGCTTTCTTT. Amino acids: CASSVDQAPEFEAFF.

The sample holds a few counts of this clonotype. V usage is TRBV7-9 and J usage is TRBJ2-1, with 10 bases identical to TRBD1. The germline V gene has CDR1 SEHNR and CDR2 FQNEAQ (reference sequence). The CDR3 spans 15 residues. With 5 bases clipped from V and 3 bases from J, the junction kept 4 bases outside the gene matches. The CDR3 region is CASSAGTGVYNEQFF. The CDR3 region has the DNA TGTGCCAGCAGCGCCGGGACAGGGGTCTACAATGAGCAGTTCTTC. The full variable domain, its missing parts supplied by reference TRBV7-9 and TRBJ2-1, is DTGVSQNPRHKITKRGQNVTFRCDPISEHNRLYWYRQTLGQGPEFLTYFQNEAQLEKSRLLSDRFSAERPKGSFSTLEIQRTEQGDSAMYLCASSAGTGVYNEQFFGPGTRLTVL.

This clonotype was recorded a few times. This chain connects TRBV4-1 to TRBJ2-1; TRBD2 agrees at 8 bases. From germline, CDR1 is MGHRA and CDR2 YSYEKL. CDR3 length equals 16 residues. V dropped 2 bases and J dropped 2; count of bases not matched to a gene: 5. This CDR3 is CASSQSETSAYNEQFF. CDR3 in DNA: TGCGCCAGCAGCCAATCTGAGACTAGCGCCTACAATGAGCAGTTCTTC.

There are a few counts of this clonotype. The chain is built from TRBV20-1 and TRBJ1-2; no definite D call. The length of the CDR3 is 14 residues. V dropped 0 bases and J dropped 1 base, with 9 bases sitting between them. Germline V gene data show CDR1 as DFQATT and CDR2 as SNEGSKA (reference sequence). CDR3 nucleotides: TGCAGTGCTAGAGATCTGGCGGATAACTATGGCTACACCTTC. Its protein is CSARDLADNYGYTF.

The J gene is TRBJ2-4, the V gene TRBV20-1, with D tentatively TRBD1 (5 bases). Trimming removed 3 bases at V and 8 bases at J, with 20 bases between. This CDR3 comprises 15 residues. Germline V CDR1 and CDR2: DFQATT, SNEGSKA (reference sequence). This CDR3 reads CSARDLQGPFDIQYF. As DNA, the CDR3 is TGCAGTGCTAGGGACCTTCAGGGTCCGTTTGACATTCAGTACTTC.

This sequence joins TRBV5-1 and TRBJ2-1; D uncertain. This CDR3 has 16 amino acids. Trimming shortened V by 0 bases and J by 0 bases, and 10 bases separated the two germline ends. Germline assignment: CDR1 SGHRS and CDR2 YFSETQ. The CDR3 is CASSLAGRSSYNEQFF. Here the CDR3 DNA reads TGCGCCAGCAGCTTGGCCGGGCGGAGCTCCTACAATGAGCAGTTCTTC.

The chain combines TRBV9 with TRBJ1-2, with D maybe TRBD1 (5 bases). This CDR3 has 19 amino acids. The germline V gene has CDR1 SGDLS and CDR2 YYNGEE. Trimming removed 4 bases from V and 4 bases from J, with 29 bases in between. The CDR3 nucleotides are TGTGCCAGCAGCCGGGCGAGGGACCTTAGGGAGCCTAACTTCTATGGCTACACCTTC. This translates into CASSRARDLREPNFYGYTF.

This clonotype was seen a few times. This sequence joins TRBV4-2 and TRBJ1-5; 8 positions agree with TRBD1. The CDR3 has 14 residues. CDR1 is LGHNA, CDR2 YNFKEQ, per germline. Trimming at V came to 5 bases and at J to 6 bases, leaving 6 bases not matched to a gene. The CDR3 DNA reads TGTGCCAGCAGCTCTTCAGGGGGCGGTCAGCCCCAGCATTTT. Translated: CASSSSGGGQPQHF.

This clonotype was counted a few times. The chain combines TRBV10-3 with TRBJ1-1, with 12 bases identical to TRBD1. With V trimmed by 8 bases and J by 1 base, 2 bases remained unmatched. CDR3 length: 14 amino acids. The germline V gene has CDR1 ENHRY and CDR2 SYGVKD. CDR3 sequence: CAIGTGGENTEAFF. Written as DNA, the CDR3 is TGTGCCATCGGGACAGGGGGCGAGAACACTGAAGCTTTCTTT.

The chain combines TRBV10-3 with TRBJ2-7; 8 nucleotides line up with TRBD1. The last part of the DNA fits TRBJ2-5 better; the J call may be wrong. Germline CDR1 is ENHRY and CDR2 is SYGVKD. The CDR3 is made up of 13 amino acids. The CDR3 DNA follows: TGTGCCATCAGGGGACAGGTATTAGAGACCCAGTACTTC. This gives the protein CAIRGQVLETQYF.